This TCR beta chain comes out of a study of blood T cells in healthy people across ages. The V gene's germline CDR1 is SEHNR and CDR2 FQNEAQ (reference sequence). The CDR3 loop spans 14 amino acids. V was pared by 5 bases and J by 11 bases, with 21 bases between. Study results and limitations: With age, beta diversity per million T cells declined roughly linearly, significantly by approximately 41.

A J-beta primer mix and a sample-barcoded 5' primer were used in a second PCR of roughly 7 to 12 cycles. Each cDNA molecule carried a tag from a template-switch adaptor that contained 12 random nucleotides. TCRdb fed the 5' RACE reads into MiXCR, producing one record per CDR3 protein. The sample consists of around 1,500,000 distinct CDR3 sequences, roughly 27% of them appearing once. This clonotype appeared once. Its antigen remains unidentified. Sequencing used blood. The clonotype originates from a woman between 25 and 40 years old in good health. The chain couples TRBV7-9 to TRBJ2-5; tentatively, D is TRBD1 or TRBD2 (5 bases each). The CDR3 protein is CASSLPGPTNEQYF. DNA of the CDR3: TGTGCCAGCAGCCTCCCGGGACCTACCAATGAGCAGTACTTC. Looking up the rest from reference TRBV7-9 and TRBJ2-5 gives the full variable domain: DTGVSQNPRHKITKRGQNVTFRCDPISEHNRLYWYRQTLGQGPEFLTYFQNEAQLEKSRLLSDRFSAERPKGSFSTLEIQRTEQGDSAMYLCASSLPGPTNEQYFGPGTRLLVL.